The 5 T cell receptor beta chains in this list originate from one sample, sequenced in a study of shared clonotypes between healthy human individuals. Profiling relied on immunoSEQ multiplex PCR, and the TCRdb table lists in-frame clones only, not all of them. The sample includes about 2.3 million clones, roughly 92% of them seen just once. Sequenced: naive CD4+ T cells from PBMCs. Subset: CD45RA+ positively selected. All receptors come from a man younger than 35 in good health. Some clones in this sample may be carry-over from other donors' samples.

The V and J genes are TRBV30 and TRBJ1-5; 10 nucleotides agree with TRBD1. Trimming cost V 4 bases and J 5 bases; bases outside gene matches: 5. The length of the CDR3 is 14 residues. Germline CDR1 reads GTSNPN; CDR2 reads SVGIG (reference sequence). This CDR3 is CAWTGTGVDQPQHF. Written as DNA, the CDR3 is TGTGCCTGGACCGGGACAGGGGTCGATCAGCCCCAGCATTTT.

J is TRBJ2-1 and V is TRBV7-8; 8 nucleotides agree with TRBD2. From germline, CDR1 is SGHVS and CDR2 FQNEAQ. Losses at the gene ends were 6 bases for V and 0 bases for J; bases not matched to a gene: 4. The CDR3 totals 15 residues. CDR3 region: CASRGGTSSYNEQFF. The CDR3 nucleotides read TGTGCCAGCAGGGGGGGGACTAGCTCCTACAATGAGCAGTTCTTC.

The chain employs TRBV15 and TRBJ1-2; no reliable D call. The germline V gene encodes CDR1 LNHNV and CDR2 YYDKDF (reference sequence). This CDR3 region has 15 residues. Trimming cost V 0 bases and J 2 bases, with 10 bases left between them. The CDR3 coding sequence is TGTGCCACCAGCAGAGAGGCGGAGCCAAACTATGGCTACACCTTC. Its protein is CATSREAEPNYGYTF. The entire variable domain, with the rest obtained from reference TRBV15 and TRBJ1-2, is as follows: DAMVIQNPRYQVTQFGKPVTLSCSQTLNHNVMYWYQQKSSQAPKLLFHYYDKDFNNEADTPDNFQSRRPNTSFCFLDIRSPGLGDTAMYLCATSREAEPNYGYTFGSGTRLTVV.

This clone was seen a single time. V and J are TRBV4-1 and TRBJ2-3; a possible D gene is TRBD1 (6 bases). Germline CDR1 and CDR2: MGHRA and YSYEKL. The V end lost 1 base, the J end lost 0 bases, and 11 bases lay between the germline ends. The CDR3 is 16 residues long. The CDR3 region is CASSQGVTGSTDTQYF. CDR3 sequence (DNA): TGCGCCAGCAGCCAAGGCGTTACAGGGAGCACAGATACGCAGTATTTT.

The chain employs TRBV6-5 and TRBJ1-2; D is unclear. Trimming cost V 5 bases and J 2 bases, with 6 bases left between them. This CDR3 region has 12 residues. The germline V gene encodes CDR1 MNHEY and CDR2 SVGAGI. CDR3 amino acids: CASSGRNYGYTF. The CDR3 coding sequence is TGTGCCAGCAGTGGCAGAAACTATGGCTACACCTTC.